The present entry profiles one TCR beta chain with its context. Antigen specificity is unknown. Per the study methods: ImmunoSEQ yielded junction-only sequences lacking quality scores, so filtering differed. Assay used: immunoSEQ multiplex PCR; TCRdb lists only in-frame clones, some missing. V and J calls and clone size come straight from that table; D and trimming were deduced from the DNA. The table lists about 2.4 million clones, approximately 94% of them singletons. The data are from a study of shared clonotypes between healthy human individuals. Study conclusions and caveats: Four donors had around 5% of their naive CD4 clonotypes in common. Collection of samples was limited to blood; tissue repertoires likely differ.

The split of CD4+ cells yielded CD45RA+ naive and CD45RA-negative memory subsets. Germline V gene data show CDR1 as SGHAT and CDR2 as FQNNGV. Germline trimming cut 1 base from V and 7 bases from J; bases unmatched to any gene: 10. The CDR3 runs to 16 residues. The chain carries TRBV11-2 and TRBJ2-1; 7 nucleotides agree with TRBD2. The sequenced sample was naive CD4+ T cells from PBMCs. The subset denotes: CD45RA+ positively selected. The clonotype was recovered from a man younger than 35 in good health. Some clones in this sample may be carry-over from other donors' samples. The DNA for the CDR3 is TGTGCCAGCAGCTTAGCTCTCGGGGAGGGGAGGAATGAGCAGTTCTTC. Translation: CASSLALGEGRNEQFF.